The table lists the clone carrying this T cell receptor beta chain with a few counts. A second PCR of 7 to 11 cycles used a sample-barcoded 5' primer and a J-beta primer mix. TCRdb re-called the 5' RACE reads with MiXCR, one entry per CDR3 protein. This sample has 700,000 or so distinct CDR3 sequences, with around two fifths found just once. These data come from a study of blood T cells in healthy people across ages. Unmatched junction bases numbered 11, after V lost 6 bases and J lost 3 bases. The CDR3 extends over 15 amino acids. Germline V gene lookup returns CDR1 MNHEY and CDR2 SVGAGI. The chain employs TRBV6-5 and TRBJ2-7; 7 bases match TRBD1. Sequencing input: blood. The TCR was taken from a man older than 75 in good health. CDR3 nucleotide sequence: TGTGCCAGCAGCCGTCGACAGGGCACGGGCTACGAGCAGTACTTC. Amino acid sequence: CASSRRQGTGYEQYF.